This T cell receptor (beta chain) was documented in a study of shared clonotypes between healthy human individuals. Study-wide points: It was only blood that was sampled, and tissue repertoires likely differ. Sharing across four donors was highest in naive CD4 (about 5%) and lowest in memory CD8 (0.4%). Read depth was anticipated to influence clonotype sharing among donors.

In germline, CDR1 is GTSNPN, CDR2 SVGIG (reference sequence). The ends were cut back, 2 bases at V and 9 bases at J, with 10 bases in the middle. The CDR3 runs to 12 residues. Deep-level running was used for the assay. Clones were read by immunoSEQ multiplex PCR, and TCRdb kept only the in-frame ones, dropping some. Of around 2.1 million clones in the sample, 90% to 96% are singletons; the top ten hold about 0.13%. In regard to this clone: Its target is unknown.

Sequencing was carried out using naive CD4+ T cells sorted from blood. Subset meaning: CD45RA+ positively selected. The TCR comes from a man between 18 and 35 years old in good health. The J gene is TRBJ2-2, the V gene TRBV30; the D is unclear. For the CDR3, the DNA is TGTGCCTGGAGTCTTGGCGACTGGGAGCTGTTTTTT. This sequence encodes CAWSLGDWELFF. The variable domain in full, completed from reference TRBV30 and TRBJ2-2, reads SQTIHQWPATLVQPVGSPLSLECTVEGTSNPNLYWYRQAAGRGLQLLFYSVGIGQISSEVPQNLSASRPQDRQFILSSKKLLLSDSGFYLCAWSLGDWELFFGEGSRLTVL.